These 4 T cell receptor beta chains were all obtained from the same sample, sequenced in a study of shared clonotypes between healthy human individuals (dated by TCRdb to the early 2020s). For the CD8 naive samples, CD45RO-negative cells were positively selected for CCR7, yielding a CD45RA+CCR7+ population from which TemRA cells were excluded. The library was produced with the immunoSEQ multiplex PCR assay. The clones in this table, taken by TCRdb from immuneACCESS, are in-frame only. Not every clone is retained; where verified, under half of the shortfall comes from an unresolved V gene, and the cause of the rest is unknown. The sample includes some 2.1 million clones, with approximately 92% observed a single time. More than 1.5% of the sample goes to the ten largest clones. Sequencing was performed on naive CD8+ T cells from PBMCs. Reading the label with the study, this specimen's cell subset or site is: CD45RA+CCR7+. Every receptor here comes from a young man in good health. Some clones in this sample may be carry-over from other donors' samples.

This chain uses TRBV28 with TRBJ2-7; no clear D. Looked up from germline, CDR1 is MDHEN and CDR2 is SYDVKM. The CDR3 spans 13 residues. V lost 3 bases to trimming and J lost 2 bases, with 8 bases between them. The CDR3 reads CASSFESPYEQYF. The DNA for the CDR3 is TGTGCCAGCAGTTTTGAGAGTCCCTACGAGCAGTACTTC.

The V gene is TRBV5-5, the J gene TRBJ2-7, with 7 bases lining up with TRBD2. CDR1 is SGHKS, CDR2 YYEKEE, per germline (reference sequence). The CDR3 is 15 residues long. The trim removed 1 base at V and 4 bases at J, leaving 8 bases unmatched. Here the CDR3 DNA reads TGTGCCAGCAGCTTGCGGCCTAGCGGAGTATACGAGCAGTACTTC. Its protein product is CASSLRPSGVYEQYF.

The V and J genes are TRBV7-9 and TRBJ2-7, with 8 bases matching TRBD1. With 5 bases clipped from V and 2 bases from J, the junction kept 11 bases outside the gene matches. Germline V CDR1 and CDR2: SEHNR, FQNEAQ (reference sequence). The CDR3 is 16 amino acids. CDR3 residues: CASSPRGRTGPYEQYF. As DNA, the CDR3 is TGTGCCAGCAGCCCGAGAGGTCGGACAGGGCCCTACGAGCAGTACTTC.

The chain has TRBV7-3 and TRBJ2-3, with D unresolved. CDR3 length equals 17 residues. V dropped 5 bases and J dropped 2 bases, with 20 bases sitting between them. Per germline, CDR1 SGHTA and CDR2 FQGTGA. The CDR3 here is CASSPSPHGWDTDTQYF. The CDR3 coding sequence is TGTGCCAGCAGCCCATCCCCCCACGGGTGGGACACAGATACGCAGTATTTT.